This entry is about one TCR beta chain. Which antigen it targets is not known. The method was the immunoSEQ multiplex PCR assay. The multiplex PCR relied on a mix of 60 forward primers for TCR Vbeta segments and 13 reverse primers for TCR Jbeta segments. The CDR3 region of rearranged TCR beta genes was amplified from genomic DNA by a multiplex PCR assay. The amplified TCR beta libraries were sequenced on the Illumina HiSeq System as 87-base-pair reads. On the authors' methods: A later analysis tallied around 87 million unique TCR beta chains across the approximately 670 repertoires, and about 10 million of those chains were shared by two or more donors. A nearest-neighbor algorithm error-corrected the raw reads and collapsed the reads into unique sequences, merging closely related sequences to remove PCR and sequencing errors. To assign V, D and J gene segments, CDR3 sequences were aligned to IMGT reference sequences. Each retained sequence needed at least a six-nucleotide match to both a V gene segment and a J gene segment. Rearrangements were classified as productive when the CDR3 lacked stop codons and remained in frame with V and J, and all other rearrangements were classified as non-productive. CDR3 was defined by IMGT convention, running from the second conserved V-encoded cysteine to the conserved J-encoded phenylalanine. In an earlier analysis of more than 550 of the donors, sequences lacking an unambiguous match to a single V gene segment were excluded. An earlier analysis of approximately 590 of the donors called V segments functional above 56.7% productive rearrangements and segregating when the between-donor standard deviation exceeded 5%. To diagnose cytomegalovirus status from the catalog of TCR beta chain sequences, a statistical classification framework was built. V and J gene assignment, in a later analysis, came from comparing TCR nucleotide sequences with IMGT/GENE-DB human TR gene sequences. Using the TCRdist pipeline, a later analysis assigned CDR3 sequences along with most-parsimonious VDJ recombination scenarios. A later analysis defined each TCR beta chain by its CDR3 amino acid sequence plus V-gene family, and excluded reads lacking a unique V-gene family. As a way to deal with suspected cross-contamination and a sequencing artifact, a later analysis dropped approximately 590 nucleotide sequences that were highly shared and had low generation probability. For each public chain, a later analysis derived a clonal expansion index from normalized ranks of inferred template counts within each repertoire. Generation probabilities in a later analysis came from a VDJ recombination model fitted to out-of-frame rearrangements, and those results were checked against IGoR. Hypergeometric tests were used in a later analysis to score TCR-TCR, TCR-HLA and TCR-CMV co-occurrence, with a repertoire-size bias correction applied to the TCR pairs. A later analysis estimated false discovery rates by permuting HLA or CMV assignments 20 times. In a later analysis, co-occurring TCRs were grouped using DBSCAN, with TCRdist sequence similarity added in when clustering inside HLA-allele-positive subsets. Repertoires with fewer than 30,000 or more than 120,000 public chains were left out of co-occurrence clustering, as were roughly five repertoires with anomalous nucleotide sharing. Held by TCRdb, this immuneACCESS table contains in-frame sequences only and omits some clones. Under half of the omission traces to an unresolved V gene where checked; the cause of the rest is unknown. V and J calls plus clone size are reproduced from that table; the DNA served to infer D and trimming. The table of this sample itemizes under 200,000 clones. Jointly, the top ten make up under 6.5% of the sample.

The data belong to a study of cytomegalovirus exposure and HLA in healthy donors (dated by TCRdb to 2015 to 2018). Background on the whole study: According to an earlier analysis of 587 of the donors, about 179 million T cells yielded over 100 million unique TCR beta sequences and 276 Gb of sequence data. The study aimed to test whether cataloging public T cell receptors could reveal signatures of past pathogen exposure. Around 330 gigabases of sequencing data and approximately 91 million unique TCR sequences made up an early release that covered roughly 670 HLA-typed donors. The number of donors typed differed by locus, with about 620-630 for A, B, C, DRB1 and DQB1, around 560 for DQA1, 600 to 610 for DPA1, and roughly 450 for DPB1. HLA typing included class I and class II loci at four-digit resolution. Among the roughly 400 genotyped donors, around 81% belonged to the genetic ancestry cluster associated with self-reported Caucasian donors. An earlier analysis of roughly 600 of the donors used high-throughput TCR beta sequencing to judge whether each TCR beta V gene segment behaved as functional or pseudogenic. A separate validation cohort of 100 to 150 different subjects was used in addition to the roughly 620-subject first cohort. Roughly five DR-DQ haplotypes were handled as single units for association and clustering because linkage in the cohort was strong. Rather than drawing on any new phenotypic data, the later analysis identified candidate immune exposures from TCR beta sequences and the way those sequences occurred across donors. To predict cytomegalovirus infection status, the study brought together high-throughput TCR immunosequencing, statistical association of individual TCRs with disease status, and machine learning. On average, roughly 200,000 unique TCR beta nucleotide sequences were sequenced per donor among more than 350 genotyped donors of the cohort, with roughly 18% of those sequences being non-productive. All discovery cohort repertoires had been generated on a single sequencing platform. In a later genetic analysis, genome-wide SNP genotypes for about 65% of the roughly 670 donors were used, and that subset was treated as a discovery cohort. The T cell repertoires of 670 or so subjects were profiled by immunosequencing and related to cytomegalovirus serostatus. A later analysis re-examined previously published TCR beta repertoires from more than 550 donors and added high-resolution HLA genotyping to investigate patterns of TCR occurrence. Donor age, sex, ethnicity and CMV serostatus were collected together with the repertoire data.

General conclusions and limits of the study: According to the authors, the approach could potentially be generalized to other disease states and immunological phenotypes. Presence/absence analyses assumed roughly uniform sequencing depth across donors, an assumption that may not hold. Only TCR beta chains were sequenced in this cohort, and the absence of alpha or paired-chain data limited detectable features. In vitro tests confirmed that a few of the cytomegalovirus-associated TCR beta chains recognize cytomegalovirus antigens. According to a later analysis, parvovirus B19, influenza, CMV and Epstein-Barr virus appeared linked to several top co-occurrence clusters. Approximately 18 rarely observed V segments, including chromosome 9 orphons, were excluded from the earlier analysis of a few hundred of the donors because counts were too low. Immune exposure information for the cohort was limited to CMV serostatus. Across donors, most TCR sequences were observed very rarely, whereas some public TCRs were present in many individuals. A further reported finding was that TCR beta sequences accurately predicted the HLA-A and HLA-B alleles for most subjects in the first cohort. In a later genetic analysis, fewer N-insertions in productive TCRs were reported among donors in an Asian-associated ancestry cluster than the roughly 710-donor mean. The study listed 164 TCR beta chains as associated with cytomegalovirus. Because HLA typing was missing for some donors at each locus, association tests included only the typed subset. When HLA alleles, especially DR and DQ, strongly co-occurred, TCR associations were difficult to assign to individual alleles. A group of highly shared sequence variants was considered likely to be a technical artifact of the sequencing pipeline. An association between a missense DCLRE1C variant and V-gene and J-gene trimming of TCR beta chains was found in a later genetic analysis and replicated in an independent cohort. Broadly in line with IMGT annotations, most TCR beta V segments showed up in productive rearrangements about 87% or about 30% of the time in an earlier analysis of 450 to 750 of the donors. In a later analysis, the rate of TCR association differed among HLA loci, with DRB1 alleles having the most associated TCRs and HLA-C alleles having the fewest. Cytomegalovirus status was reported to be diagnosed by the classifier with high specificity and sensitivity in both the original and validation cohorts. Most CMV-associated TCR beta chains appeared to be HLA-restricted in a later analysis, and the HLA associations seemed to be driven largely by CMV exposure. Compared with equally common non-associated chains, HLA-associated TCR beta chains in a later analysis were more clonally expanded and had lower generation probabilities. Correlated functional status among segregating V segments might reflect linkage disequilibrium, but an unknown experimental factor could not be ruled out. A later analysis associated 16,951 TCR beta sequences with specific HLA alleles at a false discovery rate of 0.05.

The cohort comprised fewer than 700 healthy bone marrow donors. Cohort members were all nominally healthy when sampled, although unrecorded immune exposures were likely present. The donor was CMV seronegative and belonged to the group of 380 or so seronegative cohort members. A peripheral blood sample was collected from each donor, and TCR beta sequencing was performed on peripheral blood mononuclear cells. Genomic DNA was extracted from the blood cell samples with the Qiagen DNeasy Blood Extraction Kit. The TCR sequence derives from a man aged 25-40 years in good health and CMV-seronegative. Input material: PBMCs.

The DNA sequence reads TGTGCCAGCAGCGCAGATGTAAGCAATCAGCCCCAGCATTTT. The translation is CASSADVSNQPQHF. This chain joins TRBV2 to TRBJ1-5; the D gene identity is not certain. As encoded in the germline V gene, CDR1 is SNHLY while CDR2 is FYNNEI. The trim is 6 bases for V and 1 base for J, with a gap of 10 bases between the germline ends. The CDR3 sequence holds 14 residues, the cysteine and phenylalanine included. Left in the record is the CDR3 DNA by itself, 42 bases read in frame from the first base.